This TCR beta chain was captured by sequencing in a study of T cells after yellow fever vaccination. Generation of TCR cDNA used 5'RACE template switching (which added a universal primer site and UMIs). TCRdb redid the calling of the 5' RACE reads with MiXCR, one entry per CDR3 protein. The table shows over 100,000 distinct CDR3 sequences, with roughly 8.4% occurring only once. Findings and limits, study-wide: The study re-detected most primary-vaccination clones after the booster (96% CD4, roughly 85% CD8). There was a small share of clonotypes that showed up in both the CD4 and CD8 compartments. Peak timing came faster in the weaker secondary response, day 5 versus 15.

This clonotype was found a few times. Its antigen is unidentified. The CDR3 has 19 amino acids. Unmatched junction bases numbered 17, after V lost 2 bases and J lost 7 bases. Germline-derived CDR1 and CDR2 are SGHRS and YFSETQ. V is TRBV5-1 and J is TRBJ2-7; TRBD2 agrees at 14 bases. This TCR derives from a man aged 25-45 years who received the YFV17D yellow fever vaccine. This specimen was CD8+ T cells sorted from PBMCs, taken 45 days after the yellow fever booster vaccination. The DNA of the CDR3 is TGCGCCAGCAGCTTACTGGGACTAGCGGGAGAACCCCCAGGAAAAGAGCAGTACTTC. This sequence encodes CASSLLGLAGEPPGKEQYF.